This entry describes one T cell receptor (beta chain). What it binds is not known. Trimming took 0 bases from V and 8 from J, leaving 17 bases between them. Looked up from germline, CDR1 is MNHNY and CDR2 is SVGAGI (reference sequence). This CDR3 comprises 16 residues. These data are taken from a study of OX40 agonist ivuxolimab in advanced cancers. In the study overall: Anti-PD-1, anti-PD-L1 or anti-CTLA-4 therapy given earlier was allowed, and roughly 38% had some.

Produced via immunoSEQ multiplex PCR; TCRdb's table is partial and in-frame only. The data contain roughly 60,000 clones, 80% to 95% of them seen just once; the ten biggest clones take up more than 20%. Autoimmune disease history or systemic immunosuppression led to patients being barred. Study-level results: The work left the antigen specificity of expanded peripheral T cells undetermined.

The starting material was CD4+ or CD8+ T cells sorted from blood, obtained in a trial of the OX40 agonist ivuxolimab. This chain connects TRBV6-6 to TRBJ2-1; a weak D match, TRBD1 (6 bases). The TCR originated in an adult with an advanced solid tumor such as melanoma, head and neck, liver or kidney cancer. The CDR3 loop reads CASSYSNREMGDEQFF. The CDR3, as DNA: TGTGCCAGCAGTTACTCCAACAGGGAAATGGGCGATGAGCAGTTCTTC.